A selection of T cell receptor beta chains follows, all from one sample in a study of HIV-infected patients and healthy controls. TCRdb re-analysed the 5' RACE reads in MiXCR, keeping a single row per CDR3 protein. The sample shows 12,000 or so distinct CDR3 sequences, 5% to 6.5% of them seen only once. The sample was blood. The receptor source for this set is an adult in good health. Both conserved end residues are part of each CDR3. A D gene is named only where the DNA matches it firmly. Only some rows state a clone size, as once, few, many or a class for expanded clones.

J gene,V gene,D gene,clone size,CDR3 protein,CDR3 DNA
TRBJ1-1,TRBV3-1,-,medium-sized,CASSRPNMNTEAFF,TGTGCCAGCAGCCGACCGAATATGAACACTGAAGCTTTCTTT
TRBJ2-1,TRBV20-1,-,once,CSARDPIGLQNEQFF,TGCAGTGCTAGAGACCCTATCGGACTTCAAAATGAGCAGTTCTTC
TRBJ1-1,TRBV29-1,-,-,CSVARATEAFF,TGCAGCGTTGCCAGGGCCACTGAAGCTTTCTTT
TRBJ1-6,TRBV27,-,many,CASMARRDNSPLHF,TGTGCCAGCATGGCGAGACGGGATAATTCACCCCTCCACTTT
TRBJ1-2,TRBV28,-,-,CASSSGPIIYGYTF,TGTGCCAGCAGTTCGGGACCGATTATCTATGGCTACACCTTC
TRBJ2-1,TRBV20-1,TRBD2,medium-sized,CSALRLAGGPNEQFF,TGCAGTGCTTTAAGACTAGCGGGGGGGCCGAATGAGCAGTTCTTC
TRBJ1-3,TRBV19,-,many,CASSFTGRTSGNTIYF,TGTGCCAGTAGTTTCACGGGACGGACCTCTGGAAACACCATATATTTT
TRBJ1-6,TRBV5-4,-,-,CASSLDPGGRSPLHF,TGTGCCAGCAGCTTGGACCCGGGTGGTCGGTCACCCCTCCACTTT
TRBJ2-2,TRBV5-5,-,few,CASSRDGELFF,TGTGCCAGCAGCAGGGACGGGGAGCTGTTTTTT
TRBJ1-6,TRBV6-6,TRBD1,medium-sized,CASKERLDRENSPLHF,TGTGCCAGCAAGGAAAGACTGGACAGGGAGAATTCACCCCTCCACTTT
TRBJ2-2,TRBV30,-,many,CAWSRNTGELFF,TGTGCCTGGAGCAGAAACACCGGGGAGCTGTTTTTT
TRBJ1-5,TRBV19,-,many,CASGPGQSNQPQHF,TGTGCCAGTGGACCGGGGCAGAGCAATCAGCCCCAGCATTTT
TRBJ1-1,TRBV6-5,-,many,CASSSRQAGSTEAFF,TGTGCCAGCAGTTCCCGACAGGCCGGGAGCACTGAAGCTTTCTTT
TRBJ2-5,TRBV11-2,TRBD2,many,CASSTPSSGGLGETQYF,TGTGCCAGCAGCACTCCCTCCTCGGGGGGGCTGGGAGAGACCCAGTACTTC
TRBJ2-1,TRBV7-2,TRBD2,medium-sized,CASSSAGGGSSEQFF,TGTGCCAGCAGCTCAGCGGGCGGGGGGTCTAGTGAGCAGTTCTTC
TRBJ1-2,TRBV6-5,-,many,CASSLGGYGYTF,TGTGCCAGCAGTTTAGGGGGGTATGGCTACACCTTC
TRBJ1-2,TRBV25-1,TRBD1,many,CASSVGQGTGYTF,TGTGCCAGCAGTGTTGGACAGGGGACTGGCTACACCTTC
TRBJ1-2,TRBV12-3/TRBV12-4,-,few,CASSLGGGGNYGYTF,TGTGCCAGCTCCCTAGGGGGGGGAGGCAACTATGGCTACACCTTC
TRBJ1-5,TRBV5-5,-,medium-sized,CASSLQAGSNQPQHF,TGTGCCAGCAGCTTGCAGGCGGGTAGCAATCAGCCCCAGCATTTT
TRBJ2-2,TRBV9,-,medium-sized,CASSASPGTDSNTGELFF,TGTGCCAGCAGCGCATCGCCCGGGACGGACTCGAACACCGGGGAGCTGTTTTTT
TRBJ2-7,TRBV6-6,-,many,CASSLSSDSSYEQYF,TGTGCCAGCAGCCTCTCCTCTGATAGCTCCTACGAGCAGTACTTC
TRBJ2-1,TRBV4-1,-,many,CASRPGGLPYNEQFF,TGCGCCAGCAGACCCGGGGGACTCCCGTACAATGAGCAGTTCTTC
TRBJ2-3,TRBV5-1,-,medium-sized,CASSLEAPGPDTQYF,TGCGCCAGCAGCTTGGAGGCTCCTGGGCCAGATACGCAGTATTTT
TRBJ2-7,TRBV3-1,-,medium-sized,CASSQGYEQYF,TGTGCCAGCAGCCAAGGGTACGAGCAGTACTTC
TRBJ2-1,TRBV3-1,-,medium-sized,CASSQRRGYYNEQFF,TGTGCCAGCAGCCAAAGGCGGGGCTACTACAATGAGCAGTTCTTC
TRBJ2-1,TRBV11-2,-,few,CASSLDRRGAHEQFF,TGTGCCAGCAGCTTAGATCGCCGGGGGGCCCATGAGCAGTTCTTC
TRBJ1-5,TRBV6-1,-,medium-sized,CASCSVYQPQHF,TGTGCCAGCTGTTCGGTTTATCAGCCCCAGCATTTT
TRBJ1-5,TRBV20-1,-,many,CSAAGGGTVNQPQHF,TGCAGTGCTGCGGGCGGGGGGACCGTCAATCAGCCCCAGCATTTT
TRBJ2-1,TRBV20-1,-,many,CSAKNPRGRNEQFF,TGCAGTGCTAAAAACCCAAGGGGTCGCAATGAGCAGTTCTTC
TRBJ1-1,TRBV3-1,-,many,CASSQDPRPGRLNTEAFF,TGTGCCAGCAGCCAAGATCCCCGGCCAGGTCGGTTGAACACTGAAGCTTTCTTT
TRBJ1-1,TRBV9,-,medium-sized,CASSASGAAGTEAFF,TGTGCCAGCAGCGCTTCAGGGGCAGCTGGCACTGAAGCTTTCTTT
TRBJ1-3,TRBV7-2,-,many,CASSLRAGGSGNTIYF,TGTGCCAGCAGCTTAAGGGCGGGGGGCTCTGGAAACACCATATATTTT
TRBJ2-3,TRBV20-1,-,medium-sized,CSASGGVGGDSTDTQYF,TGCAGTGCTAGTGGTGGGGTTGGAGGGGACAGCACAGATACGCAGTATTTT